This TCR beta chain emerged from a study of T cells in Graves' hyperthyroidism and ophthalmopathy. Study in general: At initial diagnosis, before any treatment had begun, peripheral blood was obtained.

V gave up 4 bases and J gave up 5 bases, with 11 bases separating them. The CDR3 has 12 residues. From germline, CDR1 is SQVTM and CDR2 ANQGSEA. Stable Graves' hyperthyroidism meant no ophthalmopathy progression within 18 months. Uncontrolled infections, other autoimmune diseases, pregnancy or lactation led to exclusion of patients. Every diagnosis used clinical symptoms, serum thyroxine and TRAb, thyroid ultrasound and orbital computed tomography. There were TCR beta CDR3 regions amplified from RNA transcripts. TCR CDR3 underwent first-round RT-PCR with the HTBI primer set. A single record per CDR3 protein comes from TCRdb applying MiXCR to the multiplex PCR reads. The table includes hundreds of thousands of distinct CDR3 sequences, around 38% detected once. This clonotype occurred many times.

The clonotype originates from a man between 18 and 35 years old with Graves' hyperthyroidism. The chain links TRBV29-1 to TRBJ1-2, with unresolved D. The sequenced sample was blood. CDR3 nucleotide sequence: TGCAGCGTTGGGACGGAAAAATATGGCTACACCTTC. It specifies CSVGTEKYGYTF.